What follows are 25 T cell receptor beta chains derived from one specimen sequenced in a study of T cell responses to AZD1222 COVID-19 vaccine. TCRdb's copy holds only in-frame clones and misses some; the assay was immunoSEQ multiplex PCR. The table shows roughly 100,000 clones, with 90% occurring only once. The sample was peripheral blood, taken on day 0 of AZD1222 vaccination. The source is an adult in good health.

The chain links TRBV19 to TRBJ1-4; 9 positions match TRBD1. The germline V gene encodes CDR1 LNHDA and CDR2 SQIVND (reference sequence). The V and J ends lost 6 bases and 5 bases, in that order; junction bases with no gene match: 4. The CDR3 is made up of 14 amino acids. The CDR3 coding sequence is TGTGCCAGTAGGCCGGGACAGGGAAATGAAAAACTGTTTTTT. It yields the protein CASRPGQGNEKLFF.

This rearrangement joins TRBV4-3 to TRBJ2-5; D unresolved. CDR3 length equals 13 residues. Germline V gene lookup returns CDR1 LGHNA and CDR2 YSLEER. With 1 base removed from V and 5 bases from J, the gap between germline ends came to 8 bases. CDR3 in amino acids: CASSQAFRETQYF. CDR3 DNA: TGCGCCAGCAGCCAAGCCTTCCGCGAGACCCAGTACTTC.

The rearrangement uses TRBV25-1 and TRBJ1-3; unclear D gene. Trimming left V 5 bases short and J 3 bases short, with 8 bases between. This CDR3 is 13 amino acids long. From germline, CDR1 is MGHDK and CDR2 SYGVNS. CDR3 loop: CASSWAVGNTIYF. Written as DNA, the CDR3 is TGTGCCAGCAGTTGGGCAGTTGGAAACACCATATATTTT.

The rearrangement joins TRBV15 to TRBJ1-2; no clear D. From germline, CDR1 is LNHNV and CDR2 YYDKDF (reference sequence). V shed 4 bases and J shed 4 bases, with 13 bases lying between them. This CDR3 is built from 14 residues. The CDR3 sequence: CATSMGSGTYGYTF. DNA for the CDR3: TGTGCCACCAGCATGGGGAGCGGAACCTATGGCTACACCTTC. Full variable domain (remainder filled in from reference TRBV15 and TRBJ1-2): DAMVIQNPRYQVTQFGKPVTLSCSQTLNHNVMYWYQQKSSQAPKLLFHYYDKDFNNEADTPDNFQSRRPNTSFCFLDIRSPGLGDTAMYLCATSMGSGTYGYTFGSGTRLTVV.

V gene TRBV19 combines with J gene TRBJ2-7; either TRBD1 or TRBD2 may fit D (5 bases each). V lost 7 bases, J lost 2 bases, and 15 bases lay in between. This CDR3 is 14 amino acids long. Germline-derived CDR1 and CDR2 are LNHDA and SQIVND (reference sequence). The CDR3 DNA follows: TGTGCCAGTAAGTCGAGGGACGGAGCCTACGAGCAGTACTTC. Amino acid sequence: CASKSRDGAYEQYF. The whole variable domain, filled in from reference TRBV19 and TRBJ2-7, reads DGGITQSPKYLFRKEGQNVTLSCEQNLNHDAMYWYRQDPGQGLRLIYYSQIVNDFQKGDIAEGYSVSREKKESFPLTVTSAQKNPTAFYLCASKSRDGAYEQYFGPGTRLTVT.

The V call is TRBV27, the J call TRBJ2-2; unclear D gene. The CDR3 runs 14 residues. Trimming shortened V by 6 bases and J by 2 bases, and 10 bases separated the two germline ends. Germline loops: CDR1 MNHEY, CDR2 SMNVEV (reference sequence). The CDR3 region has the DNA TGTGCCAGCAGAGCCCCCAGAAACACCGGGGAGCTGTTTTTT. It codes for CASRAPRNTGELFF.

The CDR3 spells CASSFSGTYTGELFF. CDR3 coding DNA: TGTGCCAGCAGCTTCTCCGGGACCTACACCGGGGAGCTGTTTTTT. The gene calls are TRBV5-5 and TRBJ2-2; D may be TRBD1 or TRBD2 (5 bases each). Germline lookup yields CDR1 SGHKS and CDR2 YYEKEE (reference sequence). Trimming took 2 bases from V and 3 from J, leaving 11 bases between them. This CDR3 is built from 15 residues.

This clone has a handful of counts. In nucleotides, the CDR3 is TGTGCCAGCAGTTACTCGAGTACCGGGGAAGAGACCCAGTACTTC. It encodes CASSYSSTGEETQYF. V usage is TRBV6-2 or TRBV6-3 and J usage is TRBJ2-5; weak D call: TRBD2 (5 bases). V lost 0 bases and J lost 3, with 11 bases in between. Germline CDR1 reads MNHEY; CDR2 reads SVGEGT. CDR3 length: 15 residues.

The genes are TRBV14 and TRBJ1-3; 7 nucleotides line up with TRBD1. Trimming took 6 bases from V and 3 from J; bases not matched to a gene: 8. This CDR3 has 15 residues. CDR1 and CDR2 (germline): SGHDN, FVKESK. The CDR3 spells CASRPQGFDGNTIYF. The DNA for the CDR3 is TGTGCCAGCAGGCCACAGGGGTTCGATGGAAACACCATATATTTT.

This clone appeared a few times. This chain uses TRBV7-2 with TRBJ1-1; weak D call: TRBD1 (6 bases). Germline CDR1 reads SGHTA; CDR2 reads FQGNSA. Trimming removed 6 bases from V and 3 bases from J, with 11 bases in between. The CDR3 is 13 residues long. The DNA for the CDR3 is TGTGCCAGCAGACCAGGGGTTTACACTGAAGCTTTCTTT. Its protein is CASRPGVYTEAFF.

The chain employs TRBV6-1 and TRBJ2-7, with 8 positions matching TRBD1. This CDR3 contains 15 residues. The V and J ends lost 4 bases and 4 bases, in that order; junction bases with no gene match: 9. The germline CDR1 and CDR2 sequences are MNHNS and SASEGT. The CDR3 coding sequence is TGTGCCAGCAGTGGAGCCGGGACAGGCCTTTACGAGCAGTACTTC. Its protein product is CASSGAGTGLYEQYF.

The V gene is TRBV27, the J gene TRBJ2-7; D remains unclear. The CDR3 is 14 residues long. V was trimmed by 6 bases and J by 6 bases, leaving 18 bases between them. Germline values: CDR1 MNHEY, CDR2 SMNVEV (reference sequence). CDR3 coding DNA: TGTGCCAGCAGGGAAGACCGGTCCAGAACCGAGCAGTACTTC. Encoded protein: CASREDRSRTEQYF.

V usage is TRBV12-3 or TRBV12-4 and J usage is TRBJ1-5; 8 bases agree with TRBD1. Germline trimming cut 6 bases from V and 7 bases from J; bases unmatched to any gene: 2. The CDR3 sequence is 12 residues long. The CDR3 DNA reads TGTGCCAGCAGCGGACAGGGCCAGCCCCAGCATTTT. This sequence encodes CASSGQGQPQHF.

CDR3 in amino acids: CASSLTESKNTEAFF. The CDR3 DNA reads as TGTGCCAGCAGCTTAACAGAGAGTAAAAACACTGAAGCTTTCTTT. The J gene is TRBJ1-1, the V gene TRBV5-4; no firm D call. The V end was cut by 2 bases, the J end by 2 bases, with 13 bases between. Looked up from germline, CDR1 is SGHNT and CDR2 is YYREEE (reference sequence). The CDR3 contains 15 residues.

CDR3 DNA: TGCAGCGTACAAATAGGGACAGGGGGAGGCTACACCTTC. It is translated as CSVQIGTGGGYTF. The V and J genes are TRBV29-1 and TRBJ1-2, with 11 bases fitting TRBD1. CDR1 is SQVTM and CDR2 is ANQGSEA in the germline V gene. The CDR3 extends over 13 amino acids. V was clipped by 6 bases and J by 8 bases; unmatched bases: 8.

The CDR3 bases are TGTGCCAGCAGCTTGGACAGGGGGCAAAATGAAAAACTGTTTTTT. Translated: CASSLDRGQNEKLFF. V gene TRBV5-4 combines with J gene TRBJ1-4, with TRBD1 identical over 9 bases. Germline assignment: CDR1 SGHNT and CDR2 YYREEE (reference sequence). Losses at the gene ends were 0 bases for V and 5 bases for J; bases not matched to a gene: 2. This CDR3 has 15 residues.

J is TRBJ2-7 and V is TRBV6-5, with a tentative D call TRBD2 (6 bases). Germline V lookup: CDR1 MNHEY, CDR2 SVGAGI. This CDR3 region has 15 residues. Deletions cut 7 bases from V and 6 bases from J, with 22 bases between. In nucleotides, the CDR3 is TGTGCCAGCAAGTTGATGGGATCTAAGGGAGGCGAGCAGTACTTC. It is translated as CASKLMGSKGGEQYF.

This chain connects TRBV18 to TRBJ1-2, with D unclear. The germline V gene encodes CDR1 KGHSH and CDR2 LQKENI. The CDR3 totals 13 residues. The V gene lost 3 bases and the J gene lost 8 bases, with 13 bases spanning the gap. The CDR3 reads CASSPTEEGGYTF. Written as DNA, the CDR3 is TGTGCCAGCTCACCGACCGAGGAGGGCGGCTACACCTTC.

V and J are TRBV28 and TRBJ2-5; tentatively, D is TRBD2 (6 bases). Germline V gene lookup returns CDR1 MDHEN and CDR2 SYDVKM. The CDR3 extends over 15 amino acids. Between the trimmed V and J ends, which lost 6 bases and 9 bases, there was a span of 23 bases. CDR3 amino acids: CASSSGAPPWGAQYF. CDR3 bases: TGTGCCAGCAGCTCCGGGGCTCCCCCCTGGGGGGCCCAGTACTTC.

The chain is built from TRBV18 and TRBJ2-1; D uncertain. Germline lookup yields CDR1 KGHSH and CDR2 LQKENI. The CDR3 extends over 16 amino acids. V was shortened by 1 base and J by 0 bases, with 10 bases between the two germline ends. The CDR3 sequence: CASSPRGQSSYNEQFF. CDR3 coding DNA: TGTGCCAGCTCACCACGCGGCCAAAGCTCCTACAATGAGCAGTTCTTC.

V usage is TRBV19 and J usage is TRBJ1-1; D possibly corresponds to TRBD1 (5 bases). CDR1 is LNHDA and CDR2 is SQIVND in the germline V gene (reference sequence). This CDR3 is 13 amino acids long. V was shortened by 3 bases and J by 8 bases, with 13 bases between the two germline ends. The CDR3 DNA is TGTGCCAGTAGTATGGTAAGGGCAGGGGAAGCTTTCTTT. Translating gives CASSMVRAGEAFF.

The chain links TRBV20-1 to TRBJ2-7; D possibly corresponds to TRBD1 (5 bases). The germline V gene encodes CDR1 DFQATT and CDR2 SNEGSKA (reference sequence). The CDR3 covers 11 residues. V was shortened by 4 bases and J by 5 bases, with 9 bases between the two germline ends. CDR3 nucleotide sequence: TGCAGTGCTACCTGGGGCGACGAGCAGTACTTC. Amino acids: CSATWGDEQYF.

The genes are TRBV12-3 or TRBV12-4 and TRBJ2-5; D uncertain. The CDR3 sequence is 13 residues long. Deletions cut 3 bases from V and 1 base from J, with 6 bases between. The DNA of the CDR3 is TGTGCCAGCAGTTTCACCGTCCAAGAGACCCAGTACTTC. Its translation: CASSFTVQETQYF.

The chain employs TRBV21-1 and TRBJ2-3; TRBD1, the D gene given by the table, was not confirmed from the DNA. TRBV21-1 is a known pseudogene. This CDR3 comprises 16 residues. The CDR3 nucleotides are TGTGCCAGCAGCAAAGAGGGGACACTTAGGGGCGATACGCAGTATTTT. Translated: CASSKEGTLRGDTQYF.

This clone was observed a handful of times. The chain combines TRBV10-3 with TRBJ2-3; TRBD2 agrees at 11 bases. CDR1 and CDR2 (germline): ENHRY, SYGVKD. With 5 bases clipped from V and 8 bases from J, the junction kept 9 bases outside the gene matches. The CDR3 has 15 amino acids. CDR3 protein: CAISLELAGESTQYF. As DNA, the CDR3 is TGTGCCATCAGTTTGGAACTAGCGGGGGAGAGTACGCAGTATTTT.